This TCR beta chain was obtained from a study of blood T cell repertoires in COVID-19. Sequencing was performed with immunoSEQ multiplex PCR; in TCRdb, only in-frame clones are kept and a portion is missing. The sample carries fewer than 350,000 clones, around 85% recorded once. The source material was PBMCs or T cells enriched from blood (not recorded which). The TCR comes from a woman between 45 and 65 years old who had recovered from COVID-19.

CDR3 protein: CASSVGSPNQPQHF. The CDR3 nucleotides are TGTGCCAGCAGTGTTGGGAGTCCTAATCAGCCCCAGCATTTT. The chain employs TRBV2 and TRBJ1-5; D remains ambiguous. Germline V lookup: CDR1 SNHLY, CDR2 FYNNEI. The V end was cut by 4 bases, the J end by 4 bases, with 11 bases between. This CDR3 spans 14 amino acids. The variable domain in full, completed from reference TRBV2 and TRBJ1-5, reads EPEVTQTPSHQVTQMGQEVILRCVPISNHLYFYWYRQILGQKVEFLVSFYNNEISEKSEIFDDQFSVERPDGSNFTLKIRSTKLEDSAMYFCASSVGSPNQPQHFGDGTRLSIL.